This paragraph reports one TCR beta chain. Its antigen is unknown. Included in the TCR beta cDNA libraries were unique molecular identifiers. Some 500,000 cDNA molecules were obtained from around 0.96 to 9.9 million T cells. A single record per CDR3 protein comes from TCRdb applying MiXCR to the PCR reads. This repertoire shows 800,000 to 950,000 distinct CDR3 sequences, roughly 50% found once; its top ten account for 4.6%. The record originates from a study of post-analysis software for immune sequencing data. For the study at large: Disease trajectories encompassed relapsing-remitting, secondary progressive and progressive-relapsing multiple sclerosis. Broader study findings: Under the F measure, samples that were prepared in one batch clustered strongly together. The study found significantly lower normalized Chao1 diversity in multiple sclerosis patients than in controls. The study found TRBV5-6, TRBV5-1 and TRBV20-1 among roughly 5 TRBV segments more frequent in patients than controls.

CDR3 size: 16 residues. V trimming: 4 bases; J trimming: 7 bases; junction bases outside the gene matches: 7. The V gene's germline CDR1 is LGHNT and CDR2 FRNRAP. This receptor was taken from a girl aged 5 to 17 with multiple sclerosis. This sequence joins TRBV12-5 and TRBJ2-1; 13 nucleotides align to TRBD2. Sequencing was done on a sample of blood. This CDR3 is CASGWPTSGRKNEQFF. The CDR3 region has the DNA TGTGCTAGTGGTTGGCCGACTAGCGGGAGGAAAAATGAGCAGTTCTTC.